The present T cell receptor beta chain was sequenced within a study of neoadjuvant anti-PD-1 for oral cavity cancer. Study information: Around day 43, patients without progression received a fourth nivolumab dose before surgery. Overall study results and limits: PBMC Gini-index clonality exceeded responders' in non-responders post-nivolumab.

Per germline, CDR1 LNHDA and CDR2 SQIVND (reference sequence). The ends were cut back, 5 bases at V and 5 bases at J, with 20 bases in the middle. This CDR3 region has 16 residues. Turning to this clone: What it binds is unknown.

Most PBMC samples had approximately 440 ng input DNA in six replicates. Libraries were prepared by immunoSEQ multiplex PCR; TCRdb keeps only in-frame clonotypes and omits some of them. The repertoire consists of 11,000 to 15,000 clones, with around 60% occurring once and the leading ten covering about 2.9%. V and J are TRBV19 and TRBJ2-3; possibly TRBD1 for D (6 bases). This clonotype was obtained from a person aged 35-79 years with oral cavity squamous cell carcinoma. Sample: PBMCs, taken before nivolumab (anti-PD-1) treatment. CDR3 in DNA: TGTGCCAGTAGTCGCACAGGGTTCGGGGCCGGAGATACGCAGTATTTT. Protein: CASSRTGFGAGDTQYF.